This T cell receptor (beta chain) was captured by sequencing in a study of early T cells in non-severe SARS-CoV-2 infection. Study as a whole: Unsorted whole-blood RNA was sequenced in bulk, leaving chains unpaired.

This clonotype is termed medium-sized. This CDR3 contains 13 residues. CDR1 is SGHTA, CDR2 FQGNSA, per germline. V was pared by 3 bases and J by 0 bases, with 3 bases between. Attachment of unique molecular identifiers was made to individual cDNA molecules. One entry per CDR3 protein, called by TCRdb with MiXCR from the 5' RACE reads. The table has some 77,000 distinct CDR3 sequences, roughly an eighth seen once; the top ten hold roughly a sixth. Material: whole blood, obtained at baseline. The source is an adult who was a healthcare worker with PCR-confirmed SARS-CoV-2 infection or an uninfected control (not recorded which). The donor label of this sample is uncertain. The chain joins TRBV7-2 to TRBJ1-5, with D uncertain. Here the CDR3 reads CASSLNSNQPQHF. Written as DNA, the CDR3 is TGTGCCAGCAGCTTGAATAGCAATCAGCCCCAGCATTTT.